This is a list of T cell receptor beta chains from one sample in a study of blood T cell repertoires in COVID-19. Sequencing was performed with immunoSEQ multiplex PCR; in TCRdb, only in-frame clones are kept and a portion is missing. The table has 91,000 or so clones, 87% seen once; the top ten hold about 16%. The sequenced sample was peripheral blood. The receptors were sampled from a human donor in a cohort sampled during active COVID-19. CDR3s include the opening cysteine and the closing phenylalanine or tryptophan. The order of the fields is V gene, clone size, D gene, J gene, CDR3 DNA, CDR3 protein. The D gene is left open where the match is weak. Some rows have no size entry. The others give once, few or many, or a class for an expanded clone.

V gene: TRBV4-3
clone size: once
D gene: TRBD1
J gene: TRBJ2-5
CDR3 DNA: TGCGCCAGCAGCCCGCGGACAGGGAGGGAGACCCAGTACTTC
CDR3 protein: CASSPRTGRETQYF

V gene: TRBV7-8
clone size: NA
D gene: TRBD1
J gene: TRBJ1-1
CDR3 DNA: TGTGCCAGCAGCTTATTACGGACAGGTGAAGCTTTCTTT
CDR3 protein: CASSLLRTGEAFF

V gene: TRBV28
clone size: NA
D gene: NA
J gene: TRBJ1-2
CDR3 DNA: TGTGCCAGCAATTTGTGGGAGCAGGTGGGAGGCTACACCTTC
CDR3 protein: CASNLWEQVGGYTF

V gene: TRBV13
clone size: NA
D gene: NA
J gene: TRBJ2-2
CDR3 DNA: TGTGCCAGCAGCTTCCCAGGGGCATCGGGCACCGGGGAGCTGTTTTTT
CDR3 protein: CASSFPGASGTGELFF

V gene: TRBV2
clone size: NA
D gene: NA
J gene: TRBJ2-3
CDR3 DNA: TGTGCCAGCAGTGAAGTTACCGGGACTCCCAGCACAGATACGCAGTATTTT
CDR3 protein: CASSEVTGTPSTDTQYF

V gene: TRBV6-2/TRBV6-3
clone size: NA
D gene: TRBD1
J gene: TRBJ1-1
CDR3 DNA: TGTGCCAGCAGTTGGGGACAGAACCTTGAAGCTTTCTTT
CDR3 protein: CASSWGQNLEAFF

V gene: TRBV18
clone size: NA
D gene: TRBD1
J gene: TRBJ1-2
CDR3 DNA: TGTGCCAGCTCCCCTGGGACAGGCTCCTATGGCTACACCTTC
CDR3 protein: CASSPGTGSYGYTF

V gene: TRBV5-1
clone size: NA
D gene: TRBD1
J gene: TRBJ1-5
CDR3 DNA: TGCGCCAGCAGCGCCGGGACAGGGGGTCAGCCCCAGCATTTT
CDR3 protein: CASSAGTGGQPQHF

V gene: TRBV7-9
clone size: NA
D gene: TRBD1
J gene: TRBJ1-5
CDR3 DNA: TGTGCCAGTAACAGGGGGGATAATCAGCCCCAGCATTTT
CDR3 protein: CASNRGDNQPQHF

V gene: TRBV3-1/TRBV3-2
clone size: NA
D gene: NA
J gene: TRBJ1-4
CDR3 DNA: TGTGCCAGCAGCCAAGACCCCGGAAAACTGTTTTTT
CDR3 protein: CASSQDPGKLFF

V gene: TRBV18
clone size: NA
D gene: NA
J gene: TRBJ1-3
CDR3 DNA: TGTGCCAGCTCATCATCACAGAACTCTGGAAACACCATATATTTT
CDR3 protein: CASSSSQNSGNTIYF

V gene: TRBV5-5
clone size: NA
D gene: NA
J gene: TRBJ1-2
CDR3 DNA: TGTGCCAGCAGCTTGGCCGGGGGGAGGGCAGGCACCTTC
CDR3 protein: CASSLAGGRAGTF